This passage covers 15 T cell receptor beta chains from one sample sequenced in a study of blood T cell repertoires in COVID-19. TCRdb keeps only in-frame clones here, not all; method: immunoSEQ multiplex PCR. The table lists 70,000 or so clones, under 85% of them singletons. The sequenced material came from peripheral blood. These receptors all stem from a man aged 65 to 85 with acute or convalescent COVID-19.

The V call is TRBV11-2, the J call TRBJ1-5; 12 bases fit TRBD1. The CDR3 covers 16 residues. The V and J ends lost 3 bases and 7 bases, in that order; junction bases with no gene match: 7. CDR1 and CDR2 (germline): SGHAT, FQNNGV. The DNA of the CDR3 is TGTGCCAGCAGCTTTCCGGGACAGGGGGCAGGACAGCCCCAGCATTTT. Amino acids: CASSFPGQGAGQPQHF.

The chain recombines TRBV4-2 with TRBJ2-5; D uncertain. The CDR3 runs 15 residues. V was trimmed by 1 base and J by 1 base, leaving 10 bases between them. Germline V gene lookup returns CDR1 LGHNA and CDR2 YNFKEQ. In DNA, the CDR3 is TGTGCCAGCAGCCAAGCAAGACACTTCCAAGAGACCCAGTACTTC. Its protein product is CASSQARHFQETQYF.

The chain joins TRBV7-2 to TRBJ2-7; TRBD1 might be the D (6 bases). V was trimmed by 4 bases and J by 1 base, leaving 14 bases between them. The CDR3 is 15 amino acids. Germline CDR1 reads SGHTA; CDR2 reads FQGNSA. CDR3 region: CASSSTGFGSYEQYF. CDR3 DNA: TGTGCCAGCAGCTCTACAGGGTTTGGATCCTACGAGCAGTACTTC.

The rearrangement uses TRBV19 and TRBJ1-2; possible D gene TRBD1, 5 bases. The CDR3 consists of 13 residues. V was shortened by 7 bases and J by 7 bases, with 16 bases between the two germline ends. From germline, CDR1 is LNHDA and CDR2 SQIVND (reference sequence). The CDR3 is CASTLGRGAGYTF. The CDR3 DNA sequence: TGTGCCAGTACCTTGGGGAGGGGCGCTGGCTACACCTTC.

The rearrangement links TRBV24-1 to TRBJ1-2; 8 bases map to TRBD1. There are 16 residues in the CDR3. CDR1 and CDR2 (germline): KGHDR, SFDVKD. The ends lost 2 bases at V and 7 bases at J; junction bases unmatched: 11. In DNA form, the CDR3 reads TGTGCCACCAGTGATTCGACAGGGGCGCGGAAAAGTGGCTACACCTTC. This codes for CATSDSTGARKSGYTF.

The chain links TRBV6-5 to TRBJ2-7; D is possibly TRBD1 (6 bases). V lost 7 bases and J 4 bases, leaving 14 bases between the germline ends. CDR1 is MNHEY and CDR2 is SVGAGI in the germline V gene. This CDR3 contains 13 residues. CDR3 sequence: CASNVQGNYEQYF. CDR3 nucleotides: TGTGCCAGCAATGTACAGGGAAATTACGAGCAGTACTTC.

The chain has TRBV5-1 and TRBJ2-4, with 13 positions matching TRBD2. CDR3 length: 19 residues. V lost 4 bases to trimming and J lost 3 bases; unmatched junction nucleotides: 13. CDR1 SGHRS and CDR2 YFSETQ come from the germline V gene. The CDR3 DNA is TGCGCCAGCAGCAGACGAACCGGGACTAGCGGGGACCTCAAAAACATTCAGTACTTC. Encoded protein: CASSRRTGTSGDLKNIQYF.

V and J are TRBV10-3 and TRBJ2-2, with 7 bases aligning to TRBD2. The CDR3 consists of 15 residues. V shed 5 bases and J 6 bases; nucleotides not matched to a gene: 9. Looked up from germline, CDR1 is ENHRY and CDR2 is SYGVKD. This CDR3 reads CAISQGTINSGELFF. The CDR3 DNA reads TGTGCCATCAGTCAAGGGACTATCAATTCCGGGGAGCTGTTTTTT.

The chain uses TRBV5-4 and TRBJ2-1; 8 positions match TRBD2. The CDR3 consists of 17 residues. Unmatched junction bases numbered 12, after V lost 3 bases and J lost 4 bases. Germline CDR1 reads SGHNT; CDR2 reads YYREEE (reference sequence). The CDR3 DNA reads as TGTGCCAGCAGCTCCCCAACTGTAGCGGGGCTTTACAATGAGCAGTTCTTC. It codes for CASSSPTVAGLYNEQFF.

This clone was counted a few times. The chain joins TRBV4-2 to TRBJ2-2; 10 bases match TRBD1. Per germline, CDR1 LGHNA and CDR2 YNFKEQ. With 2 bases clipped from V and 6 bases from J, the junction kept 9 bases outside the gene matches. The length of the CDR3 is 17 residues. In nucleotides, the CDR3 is TGTGCCAGCAGCCAACCTGGACAGGGGGGGAAAGCCGGGGAGCTGTTTTTT. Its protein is CASSQPGQGGKAGELFF.

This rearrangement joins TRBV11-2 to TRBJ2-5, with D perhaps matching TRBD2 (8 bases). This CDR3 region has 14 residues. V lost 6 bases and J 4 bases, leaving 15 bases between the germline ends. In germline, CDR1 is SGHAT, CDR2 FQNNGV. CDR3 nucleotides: TGTGCCAGCAGTCGGGACAGCGGGGGAGAGACCCAGTACTTC. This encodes CASSRDSGGETQYF.

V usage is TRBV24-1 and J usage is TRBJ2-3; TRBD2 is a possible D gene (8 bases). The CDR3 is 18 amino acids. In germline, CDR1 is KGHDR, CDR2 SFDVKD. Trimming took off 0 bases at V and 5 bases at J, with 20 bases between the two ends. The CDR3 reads CATSDLIGRGTSQDTQYF. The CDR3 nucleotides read TGTGCCACCAGTGATTTGATTGGCAGGGGGACTAGTCAAGATACGCAGTATTTT.

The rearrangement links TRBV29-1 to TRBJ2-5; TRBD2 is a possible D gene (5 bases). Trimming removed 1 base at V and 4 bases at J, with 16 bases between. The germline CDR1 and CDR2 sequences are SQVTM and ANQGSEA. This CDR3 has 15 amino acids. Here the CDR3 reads CSVEAPPRVGETQYF. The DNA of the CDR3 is TGCAGCGTTGAAGCCCCGCCGCGGGTCGGAGAGACCCAGTACTTC.

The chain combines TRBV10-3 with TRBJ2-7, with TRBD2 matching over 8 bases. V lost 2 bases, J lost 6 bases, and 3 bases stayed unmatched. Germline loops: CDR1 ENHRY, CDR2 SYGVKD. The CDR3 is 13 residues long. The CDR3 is CAISEAGLAEQYF. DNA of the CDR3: TGTGCCATCAGTGAGGCAGGACTAGCCGAGCAGTACTTC.

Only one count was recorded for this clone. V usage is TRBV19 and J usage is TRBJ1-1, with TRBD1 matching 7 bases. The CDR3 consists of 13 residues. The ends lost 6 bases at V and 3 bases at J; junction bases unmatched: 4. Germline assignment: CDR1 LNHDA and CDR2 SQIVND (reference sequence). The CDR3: CASRAQGYTEAFF. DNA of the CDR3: TGTGCCAGTAGAGCACAGGGGTACACTGAAGCTTTCTTT.